Each of the 20 T cell receptor beta chains below was sequenced from the same sample in a study of cytomegalovirus exposure and HLA in healthy donors. Vbeta (60) and Jbeta (13) primers were used in the PCR. Measured with immunoSEQ multiplex PCR; TCRdb has only the in-frame clones, and not every one. Found here are about 250,000 clones, under 90% of them singletons; the top ten hold roughly 0.3%. The sequencing sample was made of PBMCs. The receptor set was obtained from a girl aged 2 to 10 in good health and CMV-seronegative.

The CDR3, as DNA: TGTGCCAGCATAAGGTACAGGGGTGGGTACAATGAGCAGTTCTTC. Residues: CASIRYRGGYNEQFF. This chain connects TRBV6-5 to TRBJ2-1; 7 bases are a match to TRBD1. Trimming took 7 bases from V and 4 from J; bases not matched to a gene: 10. CDR3 size: 15 residues. Germline V gene sequence: CDR1 MNHEY, CDR2 SVGAGI.

The rearrangement joins TRBV14 to TRBJ1-2; a weak D match, TRBD1 (5 bases). The CDR3 is made up of 14 amino acids. Germline assignment: CDR1 SGHDN and CDR2 FVKESK. Trimming cost V 3 bases and J 5 bases, with 13 bases left between them. CDR3: CASSHLRTKYGYTF. CDR3 bases: TGTGCCAGCAGCCATCTACGGACAAAGTATGGCTACACCTTC.

The genes are TRBV28 and TRBJ1-4; 8 bases agree with TRBD1. CDR1 MDHEN and CDR2 SYDVKM come from the germline V gene. CDR3 size: 17 residues. Unmatched junction bases numbered 25, after V lost 5 bases and J lost 17 bases. CDR3 loop: CASSPWVIRTGLSSEFF. CDR3 bases: TGTGCCAGCAGTCCCTGGGTGATCCGGACAGGGCTATCCTCAGAATTTTTT.

This chain uses TRBV6-6 with TRBJ2-1; 9 positions match TRBD2. CDR1 and CDR2 (germline): MNHNY, SVGAGI (reference sequence). The CDR3 is 15 amino acids. Unmatched junction bases numbered 3, after V lost 0 bases and J lost 6 bases. The CDR3 DNA follows: TGTGCCAGCAGTTACTCTAGCGGGAGTTTCAATGAGCAGTTCTTC. It specifies CASSYSSGSFNEQFF.

This clone was seen a handful of times. The rearrangement joins TRBV28 to TRBJ2-7; 9 nucleotides align to TRBD2. The CDR3 runs 15 residues. V was pared by 6 bases and J by 3 bases, with 9 bases of the junction left unmatched. The germline gives CDR1 MDHEN, CDR2 SYDVKM. The CDR3 DNA reads as TGTGCCAGCAGAGGCGGGGGGGGCTTAGTCTACGAGCAGTACTTC. Its translation is CASRGGGGLVYEQYF.

The rearrangement links TRBV6-5 to TRBJ2-1; D remains ambiguous. CDR3 size: 16 residues. CDR1 and CDR2 (germline): MNHEY, SVGAGI. Trimming pared 0 bases from V and 4 bases from J, leaving 13 bases between. Here the CDR3 DNA reads TGTGCCAGCAGTTACTCCGCGTCCCCCCTTTACAATGAGCAGTTCTTC. This encodes CASSYSASPLYNEQFF.

The V call is TRBV4-1, the J call TRBJ1-3; possibly TRBD1 for D (5 bases). V lost 2 bases and J lost 11, with 16 bases in between. The CDR3 consists of 14 residues. The germline V gene encodes CDR1 MGHRA and CDR2 YSYEKL. CDR3 in amino acids: CASSQRTFVDAIYF. The CDR3 DNA reads TGCGCCAGCAGCCAACGGACATTTGTCGACGCCATATATTTT.

The rearrangement uses TRBV28 and TRBJ1-4, with TRBD1 as a possible D gene (6 bases). Trimming removed 7 bases from V and 8 bases from J, with 8 bases in between. Germline V CDR1 and CDR2: MDHEN, SYDVKM. The CDR3 has 11 amino acids. The CDR3 region has the DNA TGTGCCAGCACTACAGGGGAAAAACTGTTTTTT. Translated, it gives CASTTGEKLFF. Combining the CDR3 with reference TRBV28 and TRBJ1-4 gives the whole variable domain DVKVTQSSRYLVKRTGEKVFLECVQDMDHENMFWYRQDPGLGLRLIYFSYDVKMKEKGDIPEGYSVSREKKERFSLILESASTNQTSMYLCASTTGEKLFFGSGTQLSVL.

The chain recombines TRBV1 with TRBJ2-1; the listed D gene, TRBD1, was not tested against the DNA. TRBV1 represents a pseudogene. The CDR3 is 20 residues long. CDR3 protein: CTSSQGPAGQGSIRDNEQFF. Here the CDR3 DNA reads TGCACCAGCAGCCAGGGCCCCGCGGGACAGGGGAGTATTAGGGACAATGAGCAGTTCTTC.

This chain connects TRBV30 to TRBJ1-4, with D hard to call. Trimming took 1 base from V and 0 from J, leaving 21 bases between them. CDR3 size: 19 residues. The germline CDR1 and CDR2 sequences are GTSNPN and SVGIG (reference sequence). DNA of the CDR3: TGTGCCTGGAGTGGCTTTAGAGGGTCTGGGCTTGCAACTAATGAAAAACTGTTTTTT. The encoded protein is CAWSGFRGSGLATNEKLFF. Filled out from reference TRBV30 and TRBJ1-4, the complete variable domain reads SQTIHQWPATLVQPVGSPLSLECTVEGTSNPNLYWYRQAAGRGLQLLFYSVGIGQISSEVPQNLSASRPQDRQFILSSKKLLLSDSGFYLCAWSGFRGSGLATNEKLFFGSGTQLSVL.

The chain carries TRBV2 and TRBJ1-5; 8 bases map to TRBD1. The germline gives CDR1 SNHLY, CDR2 FYNNEI. This CDR3 has 14 residues. The junction had 1 base not matched to a gene; V was cut back by 4 bases and J by 2 bases. CDR3 coding DNA: TGTGCCAGCAGTGTGGGACAGGGCAATCAGCCCCAGCATTTT. Its protein product is CASSVGQGNQPQHF.

This chain links TRBV28 with TRBJ2-5; D is possibly TRBD1 (7 bases). Per the germline V gene, CDR1 is MDHEN and CDR2 is SYDVKM. The CDR3 has 14 amino acids. Trimming stripped 5 bases from V and 3 bases from J, with 13 bases between. The CDR3 bases are TGTGCCAGCAGTGCGGGACAGCAGAAAGAGACCCAGTACTTC. It is translated as CASSAGQQKETQYF.

A remark on this clone: This CDR3 is also generated by other DNA sequences in the sample. The rearrangement uses TRBV5-1 and TRBJ1-1; 7 bases line up with TRBD1. V lost 5 bases, J lost 0 bases, and 10 bases stayed unmatched. This CDR3 region has 16 residues. Germline values: CDR1 SGHRS, CDR2 YFSETQ. The CDR3 sequence: CASSQGGPLLNTEAFF. The CDR3 region has the DNA TGCGCCAGCAGTCAGGGGGGACCGCTCCTGAACACTGAAGCTTTCTTT.

This sequence joins TRBV6-5 and TRBJ1-1; the D gene is possibly TRBD1 (5 bases). Germline loops: CDR1 MNHEY, CDR2 SVGAGI. The CDR3 spans 13 residues. Trimming removed 4 bases from V and 6 bases from J, with 12 bases in between. This chain's CDR3 is CASSSGGTAEAFF. The DNA for the CDR3 is TGTGCCAGCAGTTCGGGGGGAACGGCTGAAGCTTTCTTT.

The chain combines TRBV14 with TRBJ1-4, with 7 bases matching TRBD1. V was pared by 6 bases and J by 3 bases, with 4 bases of the junction left unmatched. CDR1 and CDR2 (germline): SGHDN, FVKESK. This CDR3 contains 14 residues. CDR3 nucleotides: TGTGCCAGCAGGTACAGGGGAGCTAATGAAAAACTGTTTTTT. Residues: CASRYRGANEKLFF.

This chain links TRBV5-6 with TRBJ2-1; 12 bases agree with TRBD2. This CDR3 comprises 18 residues. Per the germline V gene, CDR1 is SGHDT and CDR2 is YYEEEE. Losses at the gene ends were 2 bases for V and 5 bases for J; bases not matched to a gene: 11. CDR3 sequence reads: CASSFSVASGRVNNEQFF. The CDR3 nucleotides read TGTGCCAGCAGCTTTAGTGTGGCTAGCGGGAGGGTTAACAATGAGCAGTTCTTC.

The chain recombines TRBV6-5 with TRBJ2-7, with 11 nucleotides matching TRBD1. The CDR3 loop spans 15 amino acids. V was clipped by 2 bases and J by 6 bases; unmatched bases: 6. Germline loops: CDR1 MNHEY, CDR2 SVGAGI. The CDR3 DNA is TGTGCCAGCAGTTACGGTGGGACAGGGGGTCTCGAGCAGTACTTC. It yields the protein CASSYGGTGGLEQYF.

This sequence joins TRBV5-1 and TRBJ1-2; 10 bases line up with TRBD1. V lost 4 bases and J lost 2; bases outside the gene matches: 2. The CDR3 covers 14 residues. Germline-derived CDR1 and CDR2 are SGHRS and YFSETQ. The CDR3 reads CASSPTGGNYGYTF. For the CDR3, the DNA is TGCGCCAGCAGCCCGACAGGGGGCAACTATGGCTACACCTTC.

The chain combines TRBV2 with TRBJ2-2, with D possibly being TRBD1 (6 bases). The germline CDR1 and CDR2 sequences are SNHLY and FYNNEI. Trimming took off 9 bases at V and 6 bases at J, with 11 bases between the two ends. This CDR3 is built from 12 residues. CDR3 sequence reads: CARATGPGELFF. The CDR3 bases are TGTGCCAGGGCGACAGGACCCGGGGAGCTGTTTTTT.

V usage is TRBV2 and J usage is TRBJ2-7; 7 bases are shared with TRBD1. CDR3 length: 15 residues. V lost 7 bases and J lost 2; bases outside the gene matches: 11. CDR1 SNHLY and CDR2 FYNNEI come from the germline V gene. The CDR3 sequence is CASILPTGTAYEQYF. For the CDR3, the DNA is TGTGCCAGCATCCTACCCACCGGGACAGCCTACGAGCAGTACTTC.